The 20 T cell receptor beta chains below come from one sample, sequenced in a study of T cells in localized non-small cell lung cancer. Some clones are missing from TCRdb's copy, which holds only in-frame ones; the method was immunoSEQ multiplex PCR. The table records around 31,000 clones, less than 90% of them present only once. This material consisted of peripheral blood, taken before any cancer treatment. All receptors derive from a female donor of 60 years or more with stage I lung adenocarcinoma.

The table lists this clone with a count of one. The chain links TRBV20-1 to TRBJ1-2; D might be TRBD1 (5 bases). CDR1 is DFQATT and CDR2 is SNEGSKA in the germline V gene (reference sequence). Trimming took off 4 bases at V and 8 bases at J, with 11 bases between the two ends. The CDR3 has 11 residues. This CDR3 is CSAIPAGGYTF. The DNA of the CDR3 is TGCAGTGCTATCCCCGCAGGGGGCTACACCTTC.

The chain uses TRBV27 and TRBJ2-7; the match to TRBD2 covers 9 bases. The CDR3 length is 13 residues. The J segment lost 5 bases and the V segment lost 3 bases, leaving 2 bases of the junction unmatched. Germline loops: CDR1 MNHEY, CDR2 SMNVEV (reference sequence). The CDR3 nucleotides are TGTGCCAGCAGTTTGCGGGAGGGCCACGAGCAGTACTTC. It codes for CASSLREGHEQYF.

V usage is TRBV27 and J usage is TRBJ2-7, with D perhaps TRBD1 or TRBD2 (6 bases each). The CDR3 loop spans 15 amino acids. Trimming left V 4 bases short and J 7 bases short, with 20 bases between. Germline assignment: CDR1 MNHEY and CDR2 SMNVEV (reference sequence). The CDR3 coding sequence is TGTGCCAGCAGTTCCAGGGGCCCGGGGGCCTTAGAGCAGTACTTC. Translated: CASSSRGPGALEQYF.

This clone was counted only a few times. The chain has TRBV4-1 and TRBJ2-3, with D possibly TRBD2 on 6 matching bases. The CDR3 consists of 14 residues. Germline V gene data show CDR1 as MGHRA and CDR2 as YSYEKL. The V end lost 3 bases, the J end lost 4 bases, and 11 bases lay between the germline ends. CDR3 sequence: CASSHRERADTQYF. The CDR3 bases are TGCGCCAGCAGCCATCGGGAGAGGGCAGATACGCAGTATTTT.

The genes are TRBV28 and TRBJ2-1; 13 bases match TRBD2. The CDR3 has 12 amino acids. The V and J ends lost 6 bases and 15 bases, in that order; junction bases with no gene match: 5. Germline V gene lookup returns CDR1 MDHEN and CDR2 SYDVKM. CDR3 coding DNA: TGTGCCAGCAGATCGACTAGCGGGAGGTGGTTCTTC. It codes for CASRSTSGRWFF.

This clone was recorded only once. The CDR3 nucleotides read TGTGCCAGCAGGCTTAAGACAGGGGGCTTCGCTGAAGCTTTCTTT. Encoded protein: CASRLKTGGFAEAFF. The chain combines TRBV27 with TRBJ1-1; TRBD1 matches 10 bases. J lost 6 bases, V lost 6 bases, and 10 bases had no gene match. The CDR3 contains 15 residues. Per germline, CDR1 MNHEY and CDR2 SMNVEV (reference sequence).

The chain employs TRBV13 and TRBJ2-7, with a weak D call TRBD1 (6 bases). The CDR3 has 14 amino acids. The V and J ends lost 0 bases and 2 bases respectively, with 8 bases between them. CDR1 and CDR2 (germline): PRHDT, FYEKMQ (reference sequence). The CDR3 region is CASSLGTGPYEQYF. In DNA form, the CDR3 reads TGTGCCAGCAGCTTAGGAACAGGGCCCTACGAGCAGTACTTC.

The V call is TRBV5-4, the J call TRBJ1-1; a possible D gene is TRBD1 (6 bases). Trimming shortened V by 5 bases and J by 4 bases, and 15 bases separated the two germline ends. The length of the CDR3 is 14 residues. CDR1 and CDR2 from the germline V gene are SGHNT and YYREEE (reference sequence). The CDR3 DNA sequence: TGTGCCAGCAGACAACAGGGAGGTGGCACTGAAGCTTTCTTT. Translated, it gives CASRQQGGGTEAFF.

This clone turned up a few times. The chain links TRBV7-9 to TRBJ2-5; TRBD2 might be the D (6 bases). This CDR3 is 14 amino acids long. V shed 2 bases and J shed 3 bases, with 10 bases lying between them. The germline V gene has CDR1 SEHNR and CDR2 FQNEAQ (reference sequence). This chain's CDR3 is CASSLYGTEETQYF. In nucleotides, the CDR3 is TGTGCCAGCAGCTTATACGGGACTGAAGAGACCCAGTACTTC.

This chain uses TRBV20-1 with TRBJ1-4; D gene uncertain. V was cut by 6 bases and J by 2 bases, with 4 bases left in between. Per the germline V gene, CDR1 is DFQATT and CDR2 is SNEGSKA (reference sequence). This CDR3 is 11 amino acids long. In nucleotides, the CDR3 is TGCAGTGCGGCGACTAATGAAAAACTGTTTTTT. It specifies CSAATNEKLFF.

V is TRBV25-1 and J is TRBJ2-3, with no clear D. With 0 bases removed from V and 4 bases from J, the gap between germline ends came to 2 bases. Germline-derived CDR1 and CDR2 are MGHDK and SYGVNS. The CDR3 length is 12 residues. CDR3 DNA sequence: TGTGCCAGCAGTGAATACCCAGATACGCAGTATTTT. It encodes CASSEYPDTQYF.

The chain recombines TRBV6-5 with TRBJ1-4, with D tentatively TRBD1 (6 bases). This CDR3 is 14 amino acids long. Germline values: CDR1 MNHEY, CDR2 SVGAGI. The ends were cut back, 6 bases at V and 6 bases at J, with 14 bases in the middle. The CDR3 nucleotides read TGTGCCAGCAGACCTACAGGGAGGGATGAAAAACTGTTTTTT. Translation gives CASRPTGRDEKLFF.

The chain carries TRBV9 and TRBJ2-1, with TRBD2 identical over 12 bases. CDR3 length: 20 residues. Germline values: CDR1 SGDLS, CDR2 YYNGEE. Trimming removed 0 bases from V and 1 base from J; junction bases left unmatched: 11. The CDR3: CASSVASGTSGRKSYNEQFF. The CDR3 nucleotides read TGTGCCAGCAGCGTAGCTAGCGGGACTAGCGGGCGCAAGTCCTACAATGAGCAGTTCTTC.

The CDR3 coding sequence is TGTGCCAGCAGTTCTAGCGGGAGTACTTCCGCAGATACGCAGTATTTT. Translating it yields CASSSSGSTSADTQYF. The gene calls are TRBV7-9 and TRBJ2-3; 10 nucleotides align to TRBD2. Germline CDR1 SEHNR, CDR2 FQNEAQ (reference sequence). Trimming at V came to 6 bases and at J to 4 bases, leaving 10 bases not matched to a gene. There are 16 residues in the CDR3.

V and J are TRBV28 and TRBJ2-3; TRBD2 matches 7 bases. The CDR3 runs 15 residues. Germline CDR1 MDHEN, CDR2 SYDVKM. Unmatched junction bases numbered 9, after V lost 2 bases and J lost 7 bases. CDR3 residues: CASSLTRGSLYTQYF. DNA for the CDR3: TGTGCCAGCAGTTTAACCCGCGGGAGTTTGTATACGCAGTATTTT.

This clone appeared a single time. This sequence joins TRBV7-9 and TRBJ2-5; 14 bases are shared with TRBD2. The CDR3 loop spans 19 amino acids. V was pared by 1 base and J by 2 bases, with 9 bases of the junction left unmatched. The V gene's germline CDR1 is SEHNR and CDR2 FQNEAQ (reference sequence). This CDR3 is CASSLEYRLAGGLQETQYF. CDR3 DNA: TGTGCCAGCAGCTTAGAATATAGACTAGCGGGAGGGTTACAAGAGACCCAGTACTTC.

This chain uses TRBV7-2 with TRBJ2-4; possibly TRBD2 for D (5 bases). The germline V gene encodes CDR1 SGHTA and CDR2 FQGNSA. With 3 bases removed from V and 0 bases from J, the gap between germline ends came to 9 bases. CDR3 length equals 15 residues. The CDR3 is CASSLAGKAKNIQYF. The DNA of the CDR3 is TGTGCCAGCAGCTTGGCGGGCAAAGCCAAAAACATTCAGTACTTC.

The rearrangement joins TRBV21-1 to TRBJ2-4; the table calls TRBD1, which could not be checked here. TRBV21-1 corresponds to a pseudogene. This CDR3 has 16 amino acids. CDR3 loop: CASSKGQENQKDIQYF. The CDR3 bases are TGTGCCAGCAGCAAAGGGCAGGAAAACCAAAAGGACATTCAGTACTTC.

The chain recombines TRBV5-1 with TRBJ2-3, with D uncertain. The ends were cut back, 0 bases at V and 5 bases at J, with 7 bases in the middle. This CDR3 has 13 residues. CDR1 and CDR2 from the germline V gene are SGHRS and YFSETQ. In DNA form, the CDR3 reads TGCGCCAGCAGCTTGGCCACGGGAGATACGCAGTATTTT. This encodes CASSLATGDTQYF.

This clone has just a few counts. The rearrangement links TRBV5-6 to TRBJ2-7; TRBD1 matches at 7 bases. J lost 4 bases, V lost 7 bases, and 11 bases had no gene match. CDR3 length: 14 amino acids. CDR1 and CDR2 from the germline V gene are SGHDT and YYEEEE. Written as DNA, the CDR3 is TGTGCCAGCGAACCAAAGGGACAGTTATACGAGCAGTACTTC. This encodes CASEPKGQLYEQYF.